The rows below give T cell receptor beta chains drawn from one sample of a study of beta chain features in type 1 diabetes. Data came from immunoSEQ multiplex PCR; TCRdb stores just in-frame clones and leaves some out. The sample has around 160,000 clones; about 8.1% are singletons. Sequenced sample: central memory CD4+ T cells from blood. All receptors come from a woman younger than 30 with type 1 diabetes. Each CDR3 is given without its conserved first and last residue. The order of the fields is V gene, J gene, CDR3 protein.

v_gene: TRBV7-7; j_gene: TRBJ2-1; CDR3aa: ASSPGMGEQF
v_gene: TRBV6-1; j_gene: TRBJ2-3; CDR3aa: ASSEAGGRAGTDTQY
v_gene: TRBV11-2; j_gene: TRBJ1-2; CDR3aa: ASSPWEVGYDGYT
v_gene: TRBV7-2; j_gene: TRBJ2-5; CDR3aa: ASSLRGLGQETQY
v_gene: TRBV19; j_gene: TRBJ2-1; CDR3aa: ASSIGGGSNEQF
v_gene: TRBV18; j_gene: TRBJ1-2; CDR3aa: ASSPSRTPEHYGYT
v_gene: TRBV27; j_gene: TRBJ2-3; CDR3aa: ASSEGRDYNTDTQY
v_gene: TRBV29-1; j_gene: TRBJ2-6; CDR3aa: SASRSGANVLT
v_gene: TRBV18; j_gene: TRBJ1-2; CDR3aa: ASSPETDYGYT
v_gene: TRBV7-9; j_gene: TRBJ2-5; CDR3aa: ASSRHGGPSKTQY
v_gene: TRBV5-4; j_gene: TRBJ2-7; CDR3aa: ASSPPGLAGNEQY
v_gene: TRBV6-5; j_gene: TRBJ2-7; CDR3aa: ASSTRGNYEQY
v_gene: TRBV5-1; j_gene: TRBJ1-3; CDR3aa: ASSLPDSRNTIY
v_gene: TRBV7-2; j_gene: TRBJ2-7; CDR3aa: ASRRTGGNEQY
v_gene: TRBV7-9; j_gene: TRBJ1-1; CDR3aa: ASSLDAAATEAF
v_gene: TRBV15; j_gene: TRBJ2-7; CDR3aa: ATGTSGVVGEQY
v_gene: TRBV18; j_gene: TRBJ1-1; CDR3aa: ASSPGTDTEAF
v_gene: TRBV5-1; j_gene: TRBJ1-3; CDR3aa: ASRTGEGGNTIY
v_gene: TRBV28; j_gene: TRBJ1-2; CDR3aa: ASSRYDGYT
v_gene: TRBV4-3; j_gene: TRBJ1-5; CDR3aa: ASSQSQGAVVQPQH
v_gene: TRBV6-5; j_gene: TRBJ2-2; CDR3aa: ASTGTANTGELF
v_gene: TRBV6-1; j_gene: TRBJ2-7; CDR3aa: ASSGLAGGPYEQY
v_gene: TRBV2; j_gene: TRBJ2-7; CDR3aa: ASRKIRQGAHEQY
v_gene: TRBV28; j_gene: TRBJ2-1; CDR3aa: ASSPWDSYNEQF
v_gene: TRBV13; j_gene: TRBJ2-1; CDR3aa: ASSATGGGPNEQF
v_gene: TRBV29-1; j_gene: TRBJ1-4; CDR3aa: SVSQVLGEKLF
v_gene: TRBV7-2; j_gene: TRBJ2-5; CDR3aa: ASSWGQPETQY
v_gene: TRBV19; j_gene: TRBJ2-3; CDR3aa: ASSLRTAGTDTQY
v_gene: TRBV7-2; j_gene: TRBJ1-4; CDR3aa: ASSARQGVEKLF
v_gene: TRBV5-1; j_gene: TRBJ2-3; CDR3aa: ASSLPTDSSTDTQY
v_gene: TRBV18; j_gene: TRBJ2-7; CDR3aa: ASSPGPHHEQY
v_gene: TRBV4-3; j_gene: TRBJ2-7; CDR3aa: ASSPTGLAGDEQY
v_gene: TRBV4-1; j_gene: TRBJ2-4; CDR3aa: ASSRGTSENIQY
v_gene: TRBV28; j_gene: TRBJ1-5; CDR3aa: ASSFSGRRNQPQH
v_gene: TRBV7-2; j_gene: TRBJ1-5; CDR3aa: ASSAMTRDQPQH
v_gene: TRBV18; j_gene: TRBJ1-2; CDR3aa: ASSPPNIDPGQGDRGYT
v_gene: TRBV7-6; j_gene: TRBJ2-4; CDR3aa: ASSLDGGGGGNIQY
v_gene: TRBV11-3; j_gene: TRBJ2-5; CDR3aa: ASSPPRRLAGVFGTQY
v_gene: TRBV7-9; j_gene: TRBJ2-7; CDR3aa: ASSQWAHEQY
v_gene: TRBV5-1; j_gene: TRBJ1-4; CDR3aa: ASSLGGTGAEKLF
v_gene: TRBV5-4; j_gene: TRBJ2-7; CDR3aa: ASSSRTGVYEQY
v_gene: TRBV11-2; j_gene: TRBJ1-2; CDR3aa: ASSSSGVGGYT
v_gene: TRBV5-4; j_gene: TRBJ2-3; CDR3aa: ASSPTTGGGPAQY
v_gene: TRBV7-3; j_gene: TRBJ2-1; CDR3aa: ASSGPSGRGNEQF
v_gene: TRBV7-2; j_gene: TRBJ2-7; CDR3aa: ASSLYLGQEWY
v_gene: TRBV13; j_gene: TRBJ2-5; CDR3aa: ASSLIGRETQY
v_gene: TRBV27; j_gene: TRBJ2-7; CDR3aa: ASSDMTGGYYEQY
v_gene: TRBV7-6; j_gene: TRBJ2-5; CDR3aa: ASSRSGSGETQY
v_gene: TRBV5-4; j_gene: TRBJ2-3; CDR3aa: ASSSGGMDTQY
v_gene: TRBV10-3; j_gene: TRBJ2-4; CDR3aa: AISGVVSPNIQY
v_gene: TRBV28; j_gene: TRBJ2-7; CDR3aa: ASSGGDETYEQY
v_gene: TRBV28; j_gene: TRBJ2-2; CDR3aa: ASKRTGELF
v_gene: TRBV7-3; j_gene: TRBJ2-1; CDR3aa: ASSPGEGRHEQF
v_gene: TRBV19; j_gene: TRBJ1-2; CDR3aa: ASTQGTGFGGYT
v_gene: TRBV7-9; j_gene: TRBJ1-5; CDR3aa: ASSRTGGGNQPQH
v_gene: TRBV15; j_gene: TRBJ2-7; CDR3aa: ATSRESREQY
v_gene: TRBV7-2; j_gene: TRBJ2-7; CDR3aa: ASSLARGQTYEQY
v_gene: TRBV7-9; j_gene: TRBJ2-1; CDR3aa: ASSGQLVTIRNEQF
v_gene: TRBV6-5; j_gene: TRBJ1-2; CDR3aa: ASSRGIRVDYGYT
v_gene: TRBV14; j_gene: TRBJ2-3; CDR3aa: ASSQTRQGADTQY